This passage covers 27 T cell receptor beta chains from one sample sequenced in a study of T cell responses to AZD1222 COVID-19 vaccine (dated by TCRdb to the early 2020s). The library came from the immunoSEQ multiplex PCR assay. TCRdb mirrors the immuneACCESS table, restricted to in-frame sequences. Some clones are absent from its copies; in checked studies, under half trace to an unresolved V gene, and the reason for the others is unknown. For this sample the table gives about 110,000 clones, of which around 80% were detected only once. Together, the top ten hold around 4.6% of the sample. The sample's time point label, decoded: baseline before first vaccination. The source was peripheral blood, collected on day 0 of AZD1222 vaccination. These receptors all come from an adult in good health.

The genes are TRBV15 and TRBJ1-4, with a possible D match to TRBD1 (6 bases). The V end lost 0 bases, the J end lost 8 bases, and 13 bases lay between the germline ends. CDR1 and CDR2 (germline): LNHNV, YYDKDF (reference sequence). The CDR3 is 15 amino acids. The DNA for the CDR3 is TGTGCCACCAGCAGAGATCAGGGGCCTTCGGAAAAACTGTTTTTT. Protein product: CATSRDQGPSEKLFF.

The CDR3 reads CASSPGGSPRTGELFF. The CDR3 nucleotides read TGTGCCAGTAGTCCGGGAGGTTCCCCTAGGACCGGGGAGCTGTTTTTT. The chain has TRBV19 and TRBJ2-2; TRBD2 matches 7 bases. Germline loops: CDR1 LNHDA, CDR2 SQIVND (reference sequence). This CDR3 contains 16 residues. J lost 5 bases, V lost 5 bases, and 11 bases had no gene match.

V usage is TRBV7-2 and J usage is TRBJ2-1, with 9 bases fitting TRBD2. J gave up 6 bases and V 5 bases, and 8 bases lay outside the gene matches. This CDR3 contains 15 residues. CDR1 and CDR2 from the germline V gene are SGHTA and FQGNSA. The CDR3 bases are TGTGCCAGCAGCCTTAGCGGGAGCGGTCTCAATGAGCAGTTCTTC. It translates to CASSLSGSGLNEQFF.

The chain combines TRBV9 with TRBJ2-1; weak D call: TRBD2 (5 bases). V was trimmed by 0 bases and J by 1 base, leaving 8 bases between them. There are 15 residues in the CDR3. Germline V gene lookup returns CDR1 SGDLS and CDR2 YYNGEE. The CDR3 reads CASSVVSGSYNEQFF. Here the CDR3 DNA reads TGTGCCAGCAGCGTAGTATCGGGGTCCTACAATGAGCAGTTCTTC.

The chain combines TRBV28 with TRBJ1-3, with 8 bases aligning to TRBD1. V dropped 6 bases and J dropped 0; count of bases not matched to a gene: 4. This CDR3 has 15 amino acids. Per the germline V gene, CDR1 is MDHEN and CDR2 is SYDVKM. CDR3 bases: TGTGCCAGCAGACCCACAGGGGGCTCTGGAAACACCATATATTTT. Translated: CASRPTGGSGNTIYF.

V and J are TRBV6-5 and TRBJ1-3; tentative D call: TRBD1 (6 bases). V gave up 2 bases and J gave up 9 bases, with 20 bases separating them. This CDR3 is built from 16 residues. Germline values: CDR1 MNHEY, CDR2 SVGAGI. CDR3 DNA: TGTGCCAGCAGTTACGGCGAGGCGGGGGCTCTGGGCACCATATATTTT. This translates into CASSYGEAGALGTIYF.

The chain couples TRBV11-1 to TRBJ1-2; D is possibly TRBD1 (5 bases). The CDR3 contains 16 residues. Between the trimmed V and J ends, which lost 1 base and 5 bases, there was a span of 17 bases. Germline V gene data show CDR1 as SGHAT and CDR2 as FQDESV (reference sequence). CDR3 amino acids: CASSLVSEGVRYGYTF. CDR3 sequence (DNA): TGTGCCAGCAGCTTAGTTTCGGAAGGGGTCCGGTATGGCTACACCTTC.

The J gene is TRBJ2-2, the V gene TRBV27; possible D gene TRBD1, 5 bases. CDR1 is MNHEY, CDR2 SMNVEV, per germline (reference sequence). The CDR3 is 13 residues long. The V end lost 8 bases, the J end lost 9 bases, and 16 bases lay between the germline ends. CDR3 residues: CASCEWTSRELFF. CDR3 coding DNA: TGTGCCAGCTGCGAATGGACATCCCGGGAGCTGTTTTTT.

The chain uses TRBV9 and TRBJ2-3, with no clear D. The germline CDR1 and CDR2 sequences are SGDLS and YYNGEE. V was shortened by 4 bases and J by 0 bases, with 15 bases between the two germline ends. This CDR3 has 16 residues. DNA for the CDR3: TGTGCCAGCAGCCTCGTAGGGTGGGGAAGCACAGATACGCAGTATTTT. This encodes CASSLVGWGSTDTQYF.

This chain joins TRBV4-1 and TRBJ1-5; D gene unclear. V shed 4 bases and J shed 5 bases, with 9 bases lying between them. This CDR3 region has 13 residues. Germline V CDR1 and CDR2: MGHRA, YSYEKL. The CDR3 region is CASSREADQPQHF. In DNA, the CDR3 is TGCGCCAGCAGCCGAGAAGCGGATCAGCCCCAGCATTTT.

This clone was picked up a small number of times. The chain has TRBV19 and TRBJ2-3; the D gene is possibly TRBD1 (6 bases). The germline CDR1 and CDR2 sequences are LNHDA and SQIVND (reference sequence). The CDR3 has 13 residues. V lost 8 bases to trimming and J lost 4 bases, with 13 bases between them. The CDR3: CASRVAGADTQYF. In DNA form, the CDR3 reads TGTGCCAGTCGGGTAGCAGGGGCAGATACGCAGTATTTT.

V and J are TRBV27 and TRBJ1-6; no firm D call. The germline V gene encodes CDR1 MNHEY and CDR2 SMNVEV (reference sequence). The ends were cut back, 3 bases at V and 4 bases at J, with 13 bases in the middle. This CDR3 comprises 16 residues. CDR3: CASSFGQVAYNSPLHF. The CDR3 bases are TGTGCCAGCAGTTTCGGTCAGGTTGCTTATAATTCACCCCTCCACTTT.

This rearrangement joins TRBV10-3 to TRBJ2-1; 12 positions match TRBD2. CDR3 length equals 16 residues. Germline trimming cut 3 bases from V and 3 bases from J; bases unmatched to any gene: 3. Per germline, CDR1 ENHRY and CDR2 SYGVKD. The CDR3 spells CAISDPGLAGYNEQFF. Written as DNA, the CDR3 is TGTGCCATCAGTGACCCGGGACTAGCGGGCTACAATGAGCAGTTCTTC.

The CDR3 DNA reads TGTGCCACCAGTGATTTGGTAGGGGGCTCTTACAATGAGCAGTTCTTC. Its translation: CATSDLVGGSYNEQFF. This chain uses TRBV24-1 with TRBJ2-1; 7 bases match TRBD1. Trimming took 0 bases from V and 4 from J; bases not matched to a gene: 5. Germline CDR1 is KGHDR and CDR2 is SFDVKD. The length of the CDR3 is 16 residues.

This clone appeared a single time. The V and J genes are TRBV27 and TRBJ1-1; 7 bases fit TRBD1. This CDR3 contains 15 residues. Per the germline V gene, CDR1 is MNHEY and CDR2 is SMNVEV (reference sequence). The V segment lost 2 bases and the J segment 3 bases; nucleotides outside the gene matches: 6. The CDR3 reads CASSLIGTDYTEAFF. DNA of the CDR3: TGTGCCAGCAGTTTAATTGGGACAGACTACACTGAAGCTTTCTTT.

The V and J genes are TRBV4-2 and TRBJ1-1; D is ambiguous. The CDR3 is 16 residues long. Germline V gene lookup returns CDR1 LGHNA and CDR2 YNFKEQ. V was clipped by 3 bases and J by 2 bases, with 16 bases between them. The chain's CDR3 is CASSQAHRTINTEAFF. For the CDR3, the DNA is TGTGCCAGCAGCCAGGCCCATCGGACCATTAACACTGAAGCTTTCTTT.

The chain recombines TRBV2 with TRBJ1-1; TRBD1 might be the D (6 bases). V lost 3 bases, J lost 4 bases, and 9 bases lay in between. The germline V gene has CDR1 SNHLY and CDR2 FYNNEI. This CDR3 contains 13 residues. The chain's CDR3 is CASSDMGATEAFF. The CDR3 DNA is TGTGCCAGCAGTGATATGGGGGCCACTGAAGCTTTCTTT. Combining the CDR3 with reference TRBV2 and TRBJ1-1 gives the whole variable domain EPEVTQTPSHQVTQMGQEVILRCVPISNHLYFYWYRQILGQKVEFLVSFYNNEISEKSEIFDDQFSVERPDGSNFTLKIRSTKLEDSAMYFCASSDMGATEAFFGQGTRLTVV.

This clone occurred a few times. This chain uses TRBV27 with TRBJ2-5; TRBD1 matches 10 bases. V was pared by 5 bases and J by 7 bases, with 4 bases of the junction left unmatched. The CDR3 has 13 amino acids. CDR1 is MNHEY, CDR2 SMNVEV, per germline (reference sequence). Here the CDR3 reads CASSPWTGGTQYF. The CDR3 nucleotides read TGTGCCAGCAGTCCGTGGACAGGGGGGACCCAGTACTTC.

The rearrangement joins TRBV7-2 to TRBJ1-2; the match to TRBD1 covers 7 bases. This CDR3 is built from 14 residues. J was trimmed by 5 bases and V by 3 bases; bases with no gene match: 6. Germline loops: CDR1 SGHTA, CDR2 FQGNSA. CDR3 loop: CASSFIAQGYGYTF. CDR3 DNA sequence: TGTGCCAGCAGCTTTATAGCACAGGGGTATGGCTACACCTTC.

The DNA of the CDR3 is TGCAGTGCTAGTATATCGGGAGGGACATACGAGCAGTACTTC. Amino acid sequence: CSASISGGTYEQYF. This sequence joins TRBV20-1 and TRBJ2-7, with 8 bases identical to TRBD2. CDR3 size: 14 residues. Germline lookup yields CDR1 DFQATT and CDR2 SNEGSKA (reference sequence). V lost 3 bases to trimming and J lost 4 bases; unmatched junction nucleotides: 8.

This clone turned up a few times. The identical CDR3 is also encoded by other nucleotide sequences in the sample. The rearrangement joins TRBV7-2 to TRBJ2-2; 7 bases line up with TRBD1. The trim removed 5 bases at V and 2 bases at J, leaving 5 bases unmatched. CDR3 length: 15 amino acids. CDR1 SGHTA and CDR2 FQGNSA come from the germline V gene. The CDR3 region has the DNA TGTGCCAGCAGCCCCGGGACAGCTAACACCGGGGAGCTGTTTTTT. As protein: CASSPGTANTGELFF.

V is TRBV3-1 (or the pseudogene TRBV3-2) and J is TRBJ1-1, with D maybe TRBD1 (6 bases). The CDR3 is made up of 16 amino acids. The germline V and J ends were trimmed by 4 bases and 1 base, with 16 bases remaining between them. The germline gives CDR1 LGHDT, CDR2 YNNKEL (reference sequence). The CDR3 spells CASSPGGGAGNTEAFF. DNA for the CDR3: TGTGCCAGCAGCCCGGGAGGGGGGGCAGGGAACACTGAAGCTTTCTTT.

This clone has a handful of counts. CDR3 sequence: CATSDDRSLQETQYF. The CDR3 DNA is TGTGCCACCAGTGACGACAGGAGTCTCCAAGAGACCCAGTACTTC. The V and J genes are TRBV24-1 and TRBJ2-5, with D tentatively TRBD1 (6 bases). The V end was cut by 4 bases, the J end by 1 base, with 12 bases between. This CDR3 contains 15 residues. Germline V gene sequence: CDR1 KGHDR, CDR2 SFDVKD.

V gene TRBV29-1 combines with J gene TRBJ2-6; the D is unclear. This CDR3 comprises 14 residues. Trimming took 7 bases from V and 2 from J, leaving 12 bases between them. Germline-derived CDR1 and CDR2 are SQVTM and ANQGSEA. Here the CDR3 DNA reads TGCAGCGCATCTCTTTCCCCTGGGGCCAACGTCCTGACTTTC. It is translated as CSASLSPGANVLTF.

The gene calls are TRBV9 and TRBJ2-3, with TRBD2 matching 8 bases. The V segment lost 0 bases and the J segment 6 bases; nucleotides outside the gene matches: 6. Germline V CDR1 and CDR2: SGDLS, YYNGEE. This CDR3 is 15 amino acids long. The CDR3 region has the DNA TGTGCCAGCAGCGTAGGGAACGGGAGGGCGGATACGCAGTATTTT. It encodes CASSVGNGRADTQYF.

The chain recombines TRBV5-1 with TRBJ1-5, with D perhaps matching TRBD1 (6 bases). The CDR3 is made up of 15 amino acids. CDR1 and CDR2 (germline): SGHRS, YFSETQ. The V gene lost 4 bases and the J gene lost 2 bases, with 13 bases spanning the gap. As DNA, the CDR3 is TGCGCCAGCAGCCTACAGGGACACGGCAATCAGCCCCAGCATTTT. Protein: CASSLQGHGNQPQHF.

The chain uses TRBV6-2 or TRBV6-3 and TRBJ2-2; TRBD2 aligns across 9 bases. V lost 2 bases, J lost 2 bases, and 6 bases stayed unmatched. The CDR3 runs 17 residues. CDR1 is MNHEY, CDR2 SVGEGT, per germline. CDR3 amino acids: CASSYERRGGNTGELFF. The CDR3 coding sequence is TGTGCCAGCAGTTACGAGAGGCGGGGGGGCAACACCGGGGAGCTGTTTTTT.